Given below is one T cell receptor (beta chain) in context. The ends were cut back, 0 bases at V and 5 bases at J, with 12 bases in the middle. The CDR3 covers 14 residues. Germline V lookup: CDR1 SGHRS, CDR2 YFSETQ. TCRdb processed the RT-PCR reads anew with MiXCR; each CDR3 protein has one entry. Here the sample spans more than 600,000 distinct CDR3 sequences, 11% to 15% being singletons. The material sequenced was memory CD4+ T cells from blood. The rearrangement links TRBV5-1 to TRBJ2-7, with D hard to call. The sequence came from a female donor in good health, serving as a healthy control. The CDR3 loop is CASSLEGSMDEQYF. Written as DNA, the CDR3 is TGCGCCAGCAGCTTGGAGGGAAGCATGGACGAGCAGTACTTC.